This TCR beta chain was profiled in a study of Ad26.COV2.S vaccination and SARS-CoV-2 variants. Study-wide background: Among those in the COV1001 Ad26.COV2.S trial arm was the donor. Once, or twice with 56 days between doses, Ad26.COV2.S was given intramuscularly.

Assay used: immunoSEQ multiplex PCR; TCRdb lists only in-frame clones, some missing. The table shows more than 300,000 clones, with less than 90% occurring only once. Treatment specified: 15 to 20 received Ad26.COV2.S at low or high dose, single or two shots; a few received placebo; per-sample allocation not given. Sampling took place 63 days after the first vaccine or placebo injection. It was Wuhan-strain SARS-CoV-2 spike that the Ad26 vaccine vector expressed. The CDR3 is 18 amino acids. V was clipped by 0 bases and J by 4 bases; unmatched bases: 11. Germline V gene lookup returns CDR1 MNHEY and CDR2 SVGEGT.

V gene TRBV6-2 or TRBV6-3 combines with J gene TRBJ2-1; 8 bases map to TRBD2. The sequence derives from a person between 18 and 65 years old who received the Ad26.COV2.S COVID-19 vaccine or a placebo. Specimen: peripheral blood, collected in a trial of Ad26.COV2.S vaccine versus placebo. In DNA, the CDR3 is TGTGCCAGCAGTTACTCGAGGGACGGGAGGGCCCCGTACAATGAGCAGTTCTTC. Protein sequence: CASSYSRDGRAPYNEQFF.